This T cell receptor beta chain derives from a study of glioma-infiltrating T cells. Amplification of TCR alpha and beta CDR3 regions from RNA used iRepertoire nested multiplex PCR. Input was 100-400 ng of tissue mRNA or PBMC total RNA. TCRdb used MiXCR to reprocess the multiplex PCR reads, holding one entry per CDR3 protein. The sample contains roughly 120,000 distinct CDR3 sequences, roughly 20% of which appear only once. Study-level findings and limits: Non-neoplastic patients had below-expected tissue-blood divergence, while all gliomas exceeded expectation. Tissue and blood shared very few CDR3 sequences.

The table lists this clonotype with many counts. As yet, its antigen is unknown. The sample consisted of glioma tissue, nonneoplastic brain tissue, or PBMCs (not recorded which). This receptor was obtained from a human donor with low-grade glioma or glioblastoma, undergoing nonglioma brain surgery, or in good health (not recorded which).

In nucleotides, the CDR3 is TGTGCCAGTATGGGGGGAGATACGCAGTATTTT. This translates into CASMGGDTQYF. This sequence joins TRBV19 and TRBJ2-3; D may be TRBD2 (6 bases). Trimming removed 7 bases at V and 5 bases at J, with 7 bases between. This CDR3 is 11 amino acids long. The germline V gene has CDR1 LNHDA and CDR2 SQIVND (reference sequence).